Listed below are T cell receptor beta chains from one sample, sequenced in a study of T cells in localized non-small cell lung cancer. TCRdb's copy holds only in-frame clones and misses some; the assay was immunoSEQ multiplex PCR. The table shows 45,000 to 65,000 clones, with roughly 90% occurring only once. The sequencing used peripheral blood, collected before any cancer treatment. The receptor source for this set is a man aged 40 to 75 with stage I squamous cell lung carcinoma. Both conserved end residues are part of each CDR3. Fields, in order: V gene, clone size, J gene, D gene, CDR3 protein, CDR3 DNA. The D gene is left open where the match is weak. Clone size, where shown, is once, few, many, or a class for clones that have expanded.

TRBV19	-	TRBJ1-5	TRBD1	CASSQQGVQPQHF	TGTGCCAGTAGTCAGCAGGGGGTTCAGCCCCAGCATTTT
TRBV27	-	TRBJ2-5	-	CASSFRFLVLGSDQETQYF	TGTGCCAGCAGTTTTAGGTTTCTGGTGTTGGGTAGCGACCAAGAGACCCAGTACTTC
TRBV19	-	TRBJ2-3	-	CASSIMLGQGRDTQYF	TGTGCCAGTAGTATAATGCTGGGGCAGGGGAGAGATACGCAGTATTTT
TRBV18	-	TRBJ1-5	-	CASSPNRGAEQPQHF	TGTGCCAGCTCACCAAATAGGGGGGCTGAGCAGCCCCAGCATTTT
TRBV5-4	-	TRBJ2-5	-	CASSLGQTQETQYF	TGTGCCAGCAGCTTGGGGCAGACCCAAGAGACCCAGTACTTC
TRBV19	-	TRBJ2-3	-	CASSIRDWSDTQYF	TGTGCCAGTAGTATAAGGGACTGGAGCGATACGCAGTATTTT
TRBV19	-	TRBJ1-1	-	CASSIVGRVNTEAFF	TGTGCCAGTAGTATAGTGGGCAGGGTGAACACTGAAGCTTTCTTT
TRBV7-9	once	TRBJ1-1	-	CASTEGGAEAFF	TGTGCCAGCACCGAGGGGGGGGCTGAAGCTTTCTTT
TRBV6-6	-	TRBJ2-3	-	CASRQGLIDTQYF	TGTGCCAGCAGACAGGGTTTGATAGATACGCAGTATTTT
TRBV28	-	TRBJ1-3	-	CASTPRPGNTIYF	TGTGCCAGCACCCCTCGGCCTGGAAACACCATATATTTT
TRBV5-1	-	TRBJ2-3	-	CASSTVDRTDTQYF	TGCGCCAGCAGTACAGTAGACCGCACAGATACGCAGTATTTT
TRBV5-6	-	TRBJ1-6	TRBD1	CASSYGTGDNNSPLHF	TGTGCCAGCAGTTACGGGACAGGGGACAATAATTCACCCCTCCACTTT
TRBV18	-	TRBJ2-2	TRBD1	CASSPLTGTANTGELFF	TGTGCCAGCTCACCACTGACCGGGACAGCGAACACCGGGGAGCTGTTTTTT
TRBV19	once	TRBJ1-5	-	CASKDAQNQPQHF	TGTGCCAGTAAAGACGCGCAAAATCAGCCCCAGCATTTT
TRBV30	-	TRBJ2-1	-	CAWSEQGNEQFF	TGTGCCTGGAGTGAACAGGGAAATGAGCAGTTCTTC
TRBV5-1	-	TRBJ2-3	TRBD2	CASSIGLAGRADTQYF	TGCGCCAGCAGCATAGGACTAGCGGGAAGGGCAGATACGCAGTATTTT
TRBV5-4	-	TRBJ2-7	TRBD2	CASSGGLAGVYEQYF	TGTGCCAGCAGCGGGGGACTAGCGGGAGTCTACGAGCAGTACTTC
TRBV5-5	-	TRBJ1-2	-	CASSFSSDPGYGYTF	TGTGCCAGCAGCTTCTCTTCCGATCCGGGCTATGGCTACACCTTC
TRBV11-3	once	TRBJ2-1	TRBD2	CASSLDSGLAHEQFF	TGTGCCAGCAGCTTAGATTCGGGACTAGCCCATGAGCAGTTCTTC
TRBV5-4	-	TRBJ1-3	-	CASSHWSTGNTIYF	TGTGCCAGCAGCCATTGGTCCACTGGAAACACCATATATTTT
TRBV6-6	once	TRBJ1-4	-	CASSFLNEKLFF	TGTGCCAGCAGTTTCCTTAATGAAAAACTGTTTTTT
TRBV4-2	-	TRBJ1-1	-	CASSQEPATITEAFF	TGTGCCAGCAGCCAAGAACCCGCGACCATTACTGAAGCTTTCTTT
TRBV19	-	TRBJ1-5	-	CASSSTGGALNQPQHF	TGTGCCAGTAGCTCCACCGGAGGGGCCCTAAATCAGCCCCAGCATTTT
TRBV14	few	TRBJ2-1	TRBD2	CASSLLAGRVGEQFF	TGTGCCAGCAGCCTGCTAGCGGGACGGGTTGGTGAGCAGTTCTTC
TRBV15	-	TRBJ2-7	-	CATSSPSFNEQYF	TGTGCCACCAGCAGTCCTTCATTTAACGAGCAGTACTTC
TRBV30	-	TRBJ2-7	TRBD1	CAWDTGTAAYEQYF	TGTGCCTGGGATACCGGGACAGCGGCCTACGAGCAGTACTTC
TRBV29-1	-	TRBJ2-7	TRBD1	CSVADRVGFYEQYF	TGCAGCGTCGCCGACAGGGTGGGTTTCTACGAGCAGTACTTC
TRBV28	few	TRBJ1-5	-	CASISGIGQSNQPQHF	TGTGCCAGCATTAGTGGTATTGGGCAGTCAAATCAGCCCCAGCATTTT
TRBV28	-	TRBJ1-2	TRBD1	CASSLYRTGGANYGYTF	TGTGCCAGCAGTTTATACAGGACAGGGGGCGCGAACTATGGCTACACCTTC